A selection of T cell receptor beta chains follows, all from one sample in a study of shared clonotypes between healthy human individuals. Clones were read by immunoSEQ multiplex PCR, and TCRdb kept only the in-frame ones, dropping some. The table shows about 96,000 clones, with around half occurring only once. Sequenced input: PBMCs. The receptor set was obtained from a woman aged 35 to 49 in good health. Some clones in this sample may be carry-over from other donors' samples. Each CDR3 is given with its conserved first and last residue. Each record gives: D gene, clone size, V gene, J gene, CDR3 protein, CDR3 DNA. The D gene is left open where the match is weak. Only some rows state a clone size, as once, few, many or a class for expanded clones.

.	many	TRBV4-3	TRBJ2-2	CASSQDGLSNTGELFF	TGCGCCAGCAGCCAAGACGGACTCTCGAACACCGGGGAGCTGTTTTTT
TRBD2	.	TRBV30	TRBJ2-1	CAWTSGRAANEQFF	TGTGCCTGGACCAGCGGGAGGGCCGCAAATGAGCAGTTCTTC
TRBD2	.	TRBV5-1	TRBJ2-7	CASSLPLAGSSSYEQYF	TGCGCCAGCAGCTTGCCGCTAGCGGGTAGTAGCTCCTACGAGCAGTACTTC
TRBD1	.	TRBV5-6	TRBJ2-7	CASSRGQGASYEQYF	TGTGCCAGCAGCCGGGGACAGGGAGCATCCTACGAGCAGTACTTC
.	few	TRBV27	TRBJ2-1	CASSPRAALGNEQFF	TGTGCCAGCAGTCCCCGTGCCGCACTGGGGAATGAGCAGTTCTTC
.	few	TRBV9	TRBJ2-1	CASSPLVRGEQFF	TGTGCCAGCAGCCCCCTGGTTCGAGGTGAGCAGTTCTTC
TRBD1	.	TRBV5-1	TRBJ2-5	CASSLGQGTEQYF	TGCGCCAGCAGCTTGGGACAGGGGACTGAGCAGTACTTC
.	.	TRBV4-1	TRBJ2-1	CASSGRTEEHYNEQFF	TGCGCCAGCAGCGGGCGGACGGAAGAACATTACAATGAGCAGTTCTTC
.	.	TRBV15	TRBJ1-2	CATSRDLGYIYGYTF	TGTGCCACCAGCAGAGATTTAGGATATATCTATGGCTACACCTTC
.	many	TRBV30	TRBJ1-5	CACQTQPQHF	TGTGCCTGCCAAACCCAGCCCCAGCATTTT
.	once	TRBV4-3	TRBJ2-1	CASSLEHGRYNEQFF	TGCGCCAGCAGCCTTGAACATGGGAGGTACAATGAGCAGTTCTTC
.	few	TRBV7-9	TRBJ2-7	CASSLARRDLYF	TGTGCCAGCAGCTTAGCCAGGCGGGACCTATACTTC
TRBD2	.	TRBV30	TRBJ2-3	CAWSALAGVADTQYF	TGTGCCTGGAGTGCCCTAGCGGGAGTGGCAGATACGCAGTATTTT
TRBD1	few	TRBV7-8	TRBJ2-7	CASSPGQGTGGYEQYF	TGTGCCAGCAGCCCCGGACAGGGTACAGGGGGCTACGAGCAGTACTTC
.	.	TRBV7-9	TRBJ1-5	CASSLEVWGARNQPQHF	TGTGCCAGCAGCTTAGAAGTTTGGGGGGCGCGGAATCAGCCCCAGCATTTT
.	few	TRBV9	TRBJ2-1	CASSGRQEQFF	TGTGCCAGCAGCGGCCGACAGGAGCAGTTCTTC
.	few	TRBV28	TRBJ1-2	CASSLRERGYTF	TGTGCCAGCAGTTTACGGGAGAGAGGCTACACCTTC
TRBD1	.	TRBV9	TRBJ1-6	CASSRDSQKNSPLHF	TGTGCCAGCAGCAGGGACAGCCAAAAAAATTCACCCCTCCACTTT
TRBD1	.	TRBV28	TRBJ2-7	CASSLVRGPEQYF	TGTGCCAGCAGTTTGGTGAGGGGGCCCGAGCAGTACTTC
TRBD2	.	TRBV7-9	TRBJ2-7	CASSSGAGGHGEQYF	TGTGCCAGCAGCTCCGGAGCGGGAGGGCATGGGGAGCAGTACTTC
.	.	TRBV4-2	TRBJ2-1	CASSQDRNSYNEQFF	TGTGCCAGCAGCCAAGATAGAAACTCTTACAATGAGCAGTTCTTC
.	.	TRBV30	TRBJ2-1	CARPSSASSYNEQFF	TGTGCCCGTCCGTCTAGCGCGAGCTCCTACAATGAGCAGTTCTTC
TRBD1	.	TRBV29-1	TRBJ1-5	CSVRTGDSNQPQHF	TGCAGCGTCCGGACAGGGGATAGCAATCAGCCCCAGCATTTT
.	once	TRBV6-6	TRBJ2-1	CASTHLRDNEQFF	TGTGCCAGCACCCATCTAAGGGACAATGAGCAGTTCTTC
.	.	TRBV29-1	TRBJ2-7	CSVEDRRTWGYEQYF	TGCAGCGTTGAAGATAGACGGACGTGGGGTTACGAGCAGTACTTC
.	.	TRBV6-5	TRBJ2-7	CASSQGRQTYEQYF	TGTGCCAGCAGCCAGGGCAGGCAAACCTACGAGCAGTACTTC
.	many	TRBV5-6	TRBJ2-3	CASSLPGADTQYF	TGTGCCAGCAGCTTGCCCGGGGCAGATACGCAGTATTTT
.	many	TRBV29-1	TRBJ2-1	CSVENYNEQFF	TGCAGCGTTGAAAACTACAATGAGCAGTTCTTC
.	.	TRBV4-1	TRBJ2-7	CASKTTQEGIYEQYF	TGCGCCAGCAAAACCACCCAGGAGGGAATCTACGAGCAGTACTTC
TRBD2	.	TRBV11-2	TRBJ2-5	CASSPGGAGETQYF	TGTGCCAGCAGCCCGGGGGGGGCAGGGGAGACCCAGTACTTC
.	.	TRBV29-1	TRBJ2-1	CSVMALSYNEQFF	TGCAGCGTTATGGCGTTGTCCTACAATGAGCAGTTCTTC
.	medium-sized	TRBV18	TRBJ2-7	CASSPARTGEQYF	TGTGCCAGCTCACCCGCTCGGACTGGCGAGCAGTACTTC
TRBD1	.	TRBV7-9	TRBJ1-2	CASSPTGNYGYTF	TGTGCCAGCAGCCCGACAGGGAACTATGGCTACACCTTC